This T cell receptor (beta chain) was sequenced for a study of blood T cell repertoires in COVID-19 (TCRdb year 2020). About the study as a whole: Samples covering the acute and convalescent phases of COVID-19 were provided by collaborators in the United States, Italy and Spain. The prospective study material was composed of cDNA or gDNA derived from T cells, B-cell-depleted T cells, or PBMCs. The dataset comprised deeply sampled blood TCRbeta repertoires from subjects exposed to, actively infected with, or recovered from COVID-19. The repertoires were released in a freely available public database intended as a resource for research on the immune response to SARS-CoV-2. The samples were drawn from two sources: the first 160 participants of the ongoing ImmuneRACE study, and over 950 subjects contributed by 6 global collaborators. A de-identified subject ID, COVID-19 status, age in years and sex were almost always included in the sample metadata. Where available, HLA class I and class II types were taken from metadata supplied by the sample provider and were not determined by assay-based typing.

In the case of this clone: The specificity of this receptor is unknown. No base-level quality is on record; no much larger clone is a single base apart.

TCRbeta CDR3 regions were amplified from genomic DNA by means of the immunoSEQ Assay, a bias-controlled multiplex PCR. The authors processed their data as follows. Within the assay, amplification of reference gene primers was used to estimate how many nucleated cells each sample contained. Sequence reads were collapsed and filtered to measure the absolute abundance of every unique TCRbeta CDR3 rearrangement. For each sample, productive Simpson clonality was calculated by taking the square root of Simpson's diversity index across productive rearrangements. Here the immuneACCESS table is served through TCRdb, limited to in-frame sequences with V and J called. Missing clones are a known gap in these copies; in checked studies unresolved V genes cover under half, and the rest lacks a known reason. That table supplies the V and J calls and clone size; D and trimming were determined from the DNA. A total of roughly 250,000 clones appear in this sample, approximately 85% of them only once. The top ten clones comprise 3.5% to 4.5% of the sample.

Participants in the prospective study were aged about 18 to 95 years, lived in about two dozen United States geographic areas, and enrolled through a virtual design. To assign participants to cohorts, the prospective study relied on clinical history that participants themselves reported in a screening survey and a study questionnaire. For ImmuneRACE Cohort 3, a participant was defined as recovered based on two consecutive negative NP/OP PCR tests, clearance by a healthcare professional, or resolution of symptoms. Each participant in the prospective study had whole blood, serum and a nasopharyngeal or oropharyngeal swab collected by mobile phlebotomists. Participants in the prospective study had the option to provide additional blood draws and questionnaires over a 2-month period. Blood samples from the prospective study were shipped frozen or at room temperature prior to DNA extraction. General study outcomes and caveats: The quantity of clinical and demographic metadata differed by source and by participant and was supplied without curation.

V is cut by 0 bases and J by 5 bases, and the space between the germline ends is 10 bases. The germline V gene supplies CDR1 SGHVS and CDR2 FNYEAQ. The CDR3 contains 14 residues, cysteine and phenylalanine counted. Of all the DNA, just the CDR3 is kept, 42 bases in frame from base 1. The receptor's source is a woman aged 30 to 39 who had recovered from COVID-19. The receptor chain draws on TRBV7-6 and TRBJ1-1, with the D gene too uncertain to name. What was sequenced was PBMCs or T cells enriched from blood (not recorded which). The bases are TGTGCCAGCAGCTTAGCACCTCGGGGAACTGAAGCTTTCTTT. Its product reads: CASSLAPRGTEAFF. Reference TRBV7-6 and TRBJ1-1 proteins supply the regions before and after the CDR3; the full variable domain is: GAGVSQSPRYKVTKRGQDVALRCDPISGHVSLYWYRQALGQGPEFLTYFNYEAQQDKSGLPNDRFSAERPEGSISTLTIQRTEQRDSAMYRCASSLAPRGTEAFFGQGTRLTVV.